These 16 T cell receptor beta chains were all obtained from the same sample, sequenced in a study of cytomegalovirus exposure and HLA in healthy donors. The protocol was immunoSEQ multiplex PCR, while the TCRdb copy is restricted to in-frame clones and leaves out a portion. The table includes some 150,000 clones, about nine tenths detected once. Sequenced sample: PBMCs. The origin of the receptors is a man between 18 and 35 years old in good health and CMV-seropositive.

The V gene is TRBV18, the J gene TRBJ2-3; D call uncertain. The V end was cut by 6 bases, the J end by 2 bases, with 9 bases between. Germline V gives CDR1 KGHSH, CDR2 LQKENI. The CDR3 totals 13 residues. The CDR3 sequence: CASSPRLTDTQYF. CDR3 nucleotides: TGTGCCAGCTCGCCGCGACTCACAGATACGCAGTATTTT.

V gene TRBV19 combines with J gene TRBJ1-4, with TRBD1 identical over 9 bases. This CDR3 comprises 13 residues. In germline, CDR1 is LNHDA, CDR2 SQIVND (reference sequence). The V and J ends lost 9 bases and 8 bases, in that order; junction bases with no gene match: 7. The CDR3 DNA sequence: TGTGCCAGCTCGACAGGGGGGTACGAAAAACTGTTTTTT. This translates into CASSTGGYEKLFF.

The V call is TRBV15, the J call TRBJ2-2; D is possibly TRBD2 (6 bases). CDR1 is LNHNV and CDR2 is YYDKDF in the germline V gene (reference sequence). V dropped 3 bases and J dropped 4 bases, with 12 bases sitting between them. The CDR3 totals 15 residues. The CDR3 coding sequence is TGTGCCACCAGCAGGGCACGGGAGATCACCGGGGAGCTGTTTTTT. Its protein product is CATSRAREITGELFF.

This clone showed up just once. The chain joins TRBV7-9 to TRBJ2-7; no clear D. V lost 2 bases and J 3 bases, leaving 5 bases between the germline ends. The CDR3 covers 12 residues. Germline V gives CDR1 SEHNR, CDR2 FQNEAQ (reference sequence). Written as DNA, the CDR3 is TGTGCCAGCAGCTTACAGGACTACGAGCAGTACTTC. It codes for CASSLQDYEQYF.

The rearrangement uses TRBV5-4 and TRBJ1-1; perhaps TRBD1 as D (6 bases). The CDR3 contains 15 residues. Germline CDR1 reads SGHNT; CDR2 reads YYREEE (reference sequence). V was trimmed by 0 bases and J by 4 bases, leaving 13 bases between them. The CDR3 DNA follows: TGTGCCAGCAGCTTGGAAGGGGGAGTAGGCACTGAAGCTTTCTTT. This gives the protein CASSLEGGVGTEAFF. The variable domain in full, with the rest retrieved from reference TRBV5-4 and TRBJ1-1, is ETGVTQSPTHLIKTRGQQVTLRCSSQSGHNTVSWYQQALGQGPQFIFQYYREEENGRGNFPPRFSGLQFPNYSSELNVNALELDDSALYLCASSLEGGVGTEAFFGQGTRLTVV.

The rearrangement joins TRBV21-1 to TRBJ2-7; TRBD2, as called in the table, went unchecked against the DNA. TRBV21-1 constitutes a pseudogene. The CDR3 covers 14 residues. This chain's CDR3 is CASSMGLPPPEQYF. The CDR3 region has the DNA TGTGCCAGCAGCATGGGACTCCCACCCCCCGAGCAGTACTTC.

The V gene is TRBV7-2, the J gene TRBJ2-2, with TRBD2 identical over 14 bases. Trimming at V came to 5 bases and at J to 2 bases, leaving 7 bases not matched to a gene. CDR1 and CDR2 (germline): SGHTA, FQGNSA. This CDR3 contains 18 residues. CDR3 sequence reads: CASSPGTSGSLNTGELFF. Here the CDR3 DNA reads TGTGCCAGCAGCCCTGGGACTAGCGGGAGCCTAAACACCGGGGAGCTGTTTTTT.

J is TRBJ2-3 and V is TRBV6-5; D not certain. V lost 0 bases to trimming and J lost 1 base, with 8 bases between them. The CDR3 runs to 15 residues. Germline V lookup: CDR1 MNHEY, CDR2 SVGAGI. CDR3 bases: TGTGCCAGCAGTTACTCAGGAGAGGGCACAGATACGCAGTATTTT. Its translation is CASSYSGEGTDTQYF.

The CDR3 is CASSFREDGAQYF. The CDR3 DNA follows: TGCGCCAGCAGCTTTCGGGAGGACGGGGCCCAGTACTTC. This sequence joins TRBV5-1 and TRBJ2-5; 7 nucleotides match TRBD2. The CDR3 consists of 13 residues. The V segment lost 2 bases and the J segment 9 bases; nucleotides outside the gene matches: 7. Germline V gives CDR1 SGHRS, CDR2 YFSETQ.

The CDR3 region is CASSIGQWGSEQYF. The CDR3 bases are TGTGCCAGTAGTATAGGTCAGTGGGGCTCCGAGCAGTACTTC. The chain couples TRBV19 to TRBJ2-7; the D gene is possibly TRBD1 (5 bases). Trimming took off 1 base at V and 6 bases at J, with 13 bases between the two ends. Per the germline V gene, CDR1 is LNHDA and CDR2 is SQIVND (reference sequence). This CDR3 has 14 residues.

This clone was picked up one time. The rearrangement links TRBV18 to TRBJ1-1, with 11 bases matching TRBD1. The CDR3 is made up of 15 amino acids. V gave up 3 bases and J gave up 11 bases; unmatched junction bases: 11. Germline values: CDR1 KGHSH, CDR2 LQKENI. The CDR3, as DNA: TGTGCCAGCTCACCCGGGACAGGGGGACAACAGACGGCTTTCTTT. It encodes CASSPGTGGQQTAFF.

The chain is built from TRBV28 and TRBJ1-2; 8 nucleotides match TRBD1. Germline V lookup: CDR1 MDHEN, CDR2 SYDVKM. The CDR3 covers 14 residues. Trimming took 3 bases from V and 7 from J; bases not matched to a gene: 7. The CDR3 region has the DNA TGTGCCAGCAGTTTCGAGGACAGGGTCCCTGGCTACACCTTC. Translating gives CASSFEDRVPGYTF.

This chain joins TRBV5-6 and TRBJ2-3, with 7 positions matching TRBD1. V was clipped by 4 bases and J by 0 bases; unmatched bases: 5. Per germline, CDR1 SGHDT and CDR2 YYEEEE. CDR3 length: 15 amino acids. CDR3 residues: CASSLRDSSTDTQYF. The CDR3 nucleotides read TGTGCCAGCAGCCTCCGGGACAGTAGCACAGATACGCAGTATTTT.

The CDR3 protein is CASSLGGQGQSYGYTF. In nucleotides, the CDR3 is TGTGCCAGCAGCTTAGGGGGACAGGGGCAGAGCTATGGCTACACCTTC. The rearrangement links TRBV7-9 to TRBJ1-2; 10 bases line up with TRBD1. V was clipped by 1 base and J by 4 bases; unmatched bases: 6. Germline V gene sequence: CDR1 SEHNR, CDR2 FQNEAQ (reference sequence). The CDR3 runs to 16 residues.

This chain joins TRBV7-9 and TRBJ2-1, with D tentatively TRBD2 (5 bases). The CDR3 spans 14 residues. Germline lookup yields CDR1 SEHNR and CDR2 FQNEAQ (reference sequence). Trimming shortened V by 8 bases and J by 0 bases, and 11 bases separated the two germline ends. CDR3 region: CASLTGSSYNEQFF. DNA of the CDR3: TGTGCCAGCCTGACTGGGAGCTCCTACAATGAGCAGTTCTTC.

This clone has a single count. The V gene is TRBV11-2, the J gene TRBJ2-2; 7 bases line up with TRBD1. Germline V gives CDR1 SGHAT, CDR2 FQNNGV. J lost 10 bases, V lost 5 bases, and 13 bases had no gene match. The CDR3 runs to 15 residues. CDR3 loop: CASSPLRGQSTELFF. CDR3 nucleotide sequence: TGTGCCAGCAGCCCTCTGAGGGGACAGTCTACGGAGCTGTTTTTT.